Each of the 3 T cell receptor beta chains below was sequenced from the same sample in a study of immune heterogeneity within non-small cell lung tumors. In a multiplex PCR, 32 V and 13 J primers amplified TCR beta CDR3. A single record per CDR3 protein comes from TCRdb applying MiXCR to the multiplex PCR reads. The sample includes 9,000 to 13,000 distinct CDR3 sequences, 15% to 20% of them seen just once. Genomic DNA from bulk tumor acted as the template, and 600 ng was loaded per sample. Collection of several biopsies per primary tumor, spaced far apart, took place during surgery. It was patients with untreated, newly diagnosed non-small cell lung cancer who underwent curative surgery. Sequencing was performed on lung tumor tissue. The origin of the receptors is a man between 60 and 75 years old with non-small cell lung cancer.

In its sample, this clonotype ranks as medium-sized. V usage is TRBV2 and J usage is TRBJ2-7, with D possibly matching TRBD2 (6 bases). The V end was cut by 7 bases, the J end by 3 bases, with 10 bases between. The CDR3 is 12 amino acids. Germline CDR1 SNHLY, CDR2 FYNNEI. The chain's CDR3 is CASKDGGYEQYF. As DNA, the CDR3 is TGTGCCAGCAAAGACGGGGGCTACGAGCAGTACTTC. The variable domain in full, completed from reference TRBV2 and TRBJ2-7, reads EPEVTQTPSHQVTQMGQEVILRCVPISNHLYFYWYRQILGQKVEFLVSFYNNEISEKSEIFDDQFSVERPDGSNFTLKIRSTKLEDSAMYFCASKDGGYEQYFGPGTRLTVT.

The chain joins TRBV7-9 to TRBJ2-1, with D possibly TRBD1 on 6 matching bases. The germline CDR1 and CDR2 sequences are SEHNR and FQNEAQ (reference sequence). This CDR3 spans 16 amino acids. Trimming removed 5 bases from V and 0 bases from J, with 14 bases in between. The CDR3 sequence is CASSPGHLSSYNEQFF. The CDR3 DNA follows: TGTGCCAGCAGCCCGGGACACTTGAGCTCCTACAATGAGCAGTTCTTC.

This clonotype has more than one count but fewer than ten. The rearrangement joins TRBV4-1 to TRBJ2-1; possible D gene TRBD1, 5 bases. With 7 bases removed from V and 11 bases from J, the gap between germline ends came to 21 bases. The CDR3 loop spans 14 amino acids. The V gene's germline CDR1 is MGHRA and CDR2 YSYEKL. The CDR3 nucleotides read TGCGCCAGCACTCGCACTATTTGGGGCGATCAGCAGTTCTTC. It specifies CASTRTIWGDQQFF.